One and the same sample provided the 12 T cell receptor beta chains below, sequenced in a study of blood T cell repertoires in COVID-19. TCRdb's table, derived via immunoSEQ multiplex PCR, lists solely in-frame clones and lacks some. The table includes under 400,000 clones, about nine tenths detected once. The sequenced material came from peripheral blood. These receptor sequences come from a woman in her twenties or thirties with COVID-19, enrolled during active disease.

This chain connects TRBV6-5 to TRBJ2-1; 12 bases agree with TRBD1. This CDR3 has 14 amino acids. Trimming took 6 bases from V and 8 from J; bases not matched to a gene: 5. Germline-derived CDR1 and CDR2 are MNHEY and SVGAGI. The CDR3 DNA follows: TGTGCCAGCAGGGGGGACAGGGGGCTGGATGAGCAGTTCTTC. Translating gives CASRGDRGLDEQFF.

This chain joins TRBV5-1 and TRBJ2-2; D gene unclear. The V end was cut by 0 bases, the J end by 1 base, with 7 bases between. Germline lookup yields CDR1 SGHRS and CDR2 YFSETQ. The CDR3 has 15 residues. CDR3 nucleotides: TGCGCCAGCAGCTTGGTTAGCTGGAACACCGGGGAGCTGTTTTTT. Translation: CASSLVSWNTGELFF.

The chain is built from TRBV9 and TRBJ2-1, with TRBD2 identical over 12 bases. This CDR3 is 16 amino acids long. CDR1 is SGDLS and CDR2 is YYNGEE in the germline V gene. Trimming removed 2 bases from V and 10 bases from J; junction bases left unmatched: 10. CDR3 sequence reads: CASSVLAGGPSKEQFF. The CDR3 nucleotides read TGTGCCAGCAGCGTTCTAGCGGGGGGGCCGAGTAAGGAGCAGTTCTTC.

The V and J genes are TRBV7-2 and TRBJ1-2; maybe TRBD1 (6 bases). Trimming took 6 bases from V and 4 from J, leaving 18 bases between them. This CDR3 comprises 15 residues. CDR1 and CDR2 (germline): SGHTA, FQGNSA. This chain's CDR3 is CASRPTAGGGYGYTF. The CDR3 DNA is TGTGCCAGCAGGCCAACGGCGGGGGGCGGCTATGGCTACACCTTC.

The J gene is TRBJ2-5, the V gene TRBV28; 10 bases agree with TRBD2. After removal of 5 bases from V and 7 bases from J, the junction contained 10 bases not matched to a gene. The CDR3 length is 15 residues. Germline loops: CDR1 MDHEN, CDR2 SYDVKM. This CDR3 reads CASSPPGQRGGTQYF. The CDR3 nucleotides are TGTGCCAGCAGTCCTCCGGGACAGCGGGGGGGGACCCAGTACTTC. Looking up the rest from reference TRBV28 and TRBJ2-5 gives the full variable domain: DVKVTQSSRYLVKRTGEKVFLECVQDMDHENMFWYRQDPGLGLRLIYFSYDVKMKEKGDIPEGYSVSREKKERFSLILESASTNQTSMYLCASSPPGQRGGTQYFGPGTRLLVL.

V usage is TRBV7-5 and J usage is TRBJ2-7; TRBD1 is the table's D call, not checked against the DNA. TRBV7-5 represents a pseudogene. There are 15 residues in the CDR3. This CDR3 reads CARSREKTGAYEQYV. As DNA, the CDR3 is TGTGCCAGAAGCAGAGAGAAGACAGGTGCCTACGAGCAGTACGTC.

J is TRBJ1-1 and V is TRBV9; D is ambiguous. This CDR3 is 11 amino acids long. V was cut by 8 bases and J by 7 bases, with 12 bases left in between. Germline CDR1 and CDR2: SGDLS and YYNGEE. The CDR3 nucleotides read TGTGCCAGACAGACCTCTGTTGAAGCTTTCTTT. It specifies CARQTSVEAFF. The whole variable domain, remainder taken from reference TRBV9 and TRBJ1-1, is DSGVTQTPKHLITATGQRVTLRCSPRSGDLSVYWYQQSLDQGLQFLIQYYNGEERAKGNILERFSAQQFPDLHSELNLSSLELGDSALYFCARQTSVEAFFGQGTRLTVV.

The rearrangement uses TRBV18 and TRBJ1-2; the D is unclear. The ends were cut back, 2 bases at V and 2 bases at J, with 9 bases in the middle. The germline gives CDR1 KGHSH, CDR2 LQKENI. The CDR3 is made up of 14 amino acids. CDR3 sequence reads: CASSPGELNYGYTF. The CDR3 nucleotides are TGTGCCAGCTCACCAGGAGAGTTAAACTATGGCTACACCTTC.

The chain has TRBV12-3 or TRBV12-4 and TRBJ2-5; D possibly corresponds to TRBD1 (5 bases). The V and J ends lost 1 base and 4 bases respectively, with 7 bases between them. CDR3 length: 13 amino acids. For the CDR3, the DNA is TGTGCCAGCAGTTTAGGGGGCGCAGAGACCCAGTACTTC. This gives the protein CASSLGGAETQYF.

This rearrangement joins TRBV6-1 to TRBJ2-2, with a possible D match to TRBD1 (5 bases). Germline values: CDR1 MNHNS, CDR2 SASEGT. This CDR3 is 13 amino acids long. Trimming stripped 6 bases from V and 5 bases from J, with 10 bases between. The DNA of the CDR3 is TGTGCCAGCAGAGACAGAGAGACCGGGGAGCTGTTTTTT. Protein product: CASRDRETGELFF.

Only one count was recorded for this clone. The chain uses TRBV11-2 and TRBJ2-7, with D possibly being TRBD2 (6 bases). V gave up 1 base and J gave up 4 bases, with 11 bases separating them. This CDR3 has 14 amino acids. Germline V gene lookup returns CDR1 SGHAT and CDR2 FQNNGV. CDR3 coding DNA: TGTGCCAGCAGCTTAGCGGGGGACCATTACGAGCAGTACTTC. Translated, it gives CASSLAGDHYEQYF.

The chain combines TRBV29-1 with TRBJ1-5; D gene uncertain. In germline, CDR1 is SQVTM, CDR2 ANQGSEA. Trimming took 4 bases from V and 4 from J, leaving 11 bases between them. The CDR3 sequence is 13 residues long. The chain's CDR3 is CSVGERVNQPQHF. Here the CDR3 DNA reads TGCAGCGTTGGCGAGAGGGTGAATCAGCCCCAGCATTTT.